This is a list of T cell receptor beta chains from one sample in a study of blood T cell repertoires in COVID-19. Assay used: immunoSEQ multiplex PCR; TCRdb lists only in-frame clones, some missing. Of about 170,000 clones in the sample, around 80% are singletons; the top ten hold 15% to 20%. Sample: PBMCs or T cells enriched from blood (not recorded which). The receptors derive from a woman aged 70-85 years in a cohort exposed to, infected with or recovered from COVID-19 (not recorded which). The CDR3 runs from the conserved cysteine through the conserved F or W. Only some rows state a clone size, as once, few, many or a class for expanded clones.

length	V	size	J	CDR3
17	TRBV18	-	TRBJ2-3	CASETSGYLGPTDTQYF
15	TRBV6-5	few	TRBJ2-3	CASDAKRVSTDTQYF
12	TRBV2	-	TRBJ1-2	CASTGSGGRSTF
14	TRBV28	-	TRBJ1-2	CASSSPDRQVGYTF
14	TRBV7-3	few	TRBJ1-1	CASSNGQSSTEAFF
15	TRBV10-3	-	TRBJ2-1	CAISRTSASYNEQFF
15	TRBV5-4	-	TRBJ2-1	CASSSGQGAYNEQFF
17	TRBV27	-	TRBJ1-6	CASSLVGGSSYNSPLHF
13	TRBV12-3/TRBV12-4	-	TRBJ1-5	CASSFMSGGSQHF
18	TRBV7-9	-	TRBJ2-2	CASSLIRGARSHTGELFF
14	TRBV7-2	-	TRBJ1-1	CASSRTGLFTEAFF
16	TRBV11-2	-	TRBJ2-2	CASSLVGGPNTGELFF
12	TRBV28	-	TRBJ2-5	CASKGYQETQYF
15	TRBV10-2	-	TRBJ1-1	CASVLQGAGNTEAFF
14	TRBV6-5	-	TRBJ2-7	CASSYAGGYYEQYF
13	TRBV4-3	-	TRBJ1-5	CASSQDLAQPQHF
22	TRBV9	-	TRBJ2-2	CASSVPVSKTQTGGVGTGELFF